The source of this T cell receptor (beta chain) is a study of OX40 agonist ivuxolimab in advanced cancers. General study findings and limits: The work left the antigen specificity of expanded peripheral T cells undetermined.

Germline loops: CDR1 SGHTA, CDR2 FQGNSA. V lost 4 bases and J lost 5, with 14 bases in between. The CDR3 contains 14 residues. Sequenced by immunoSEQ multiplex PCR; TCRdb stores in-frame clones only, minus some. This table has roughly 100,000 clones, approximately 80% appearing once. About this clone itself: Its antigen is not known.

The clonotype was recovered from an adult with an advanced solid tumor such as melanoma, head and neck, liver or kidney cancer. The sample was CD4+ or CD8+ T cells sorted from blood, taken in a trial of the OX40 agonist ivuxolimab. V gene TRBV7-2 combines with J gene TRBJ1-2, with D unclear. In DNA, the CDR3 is TGTGCCAGCAGCTCCGCCGGCAGGTCGTATGGCTACACCTTC. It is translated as CASSSAGRSYGYTF.